Sequencing of this TCR beta chain was carried out in a study of memory CD4+ T cells and cytomegalovirus serostatus. Overall study results and limits: CD4+ memory repertoires contained about two fifths of the roughly 160 reported CMV TCRbeta sequences.

Sequenced by immunoSEQ multiplex PCR; TCRdb stores in-frame clones only, minus some. The sample has roughly 50,000 clones, around three quarters seen once. The sort gate was single viable CD3+CD4+CD8-CD45RO+ cells for memory CD4+ T cells. After thawing, CD4+ T cells were positively selected. The CDR3 consists of 14 residues. V gave up 5 bases and J gave up 0 bases, with 8 bases separating them. Germline values: CDR1 SGHTA, CDR2 FQGNSA. Details on this clone: Antigen specificity is unknown.

The chain carries TRBV7-2 and TRBJ1-3; D call uncertain. The specimen was memory CD4+ T cells from blood. The clonotype was recovered from an adult in good health and CMV-seronegative. This chain's CDR3 is CASSPRISGNTIYF. The CDR3 nucleotides are TGTGCCAGCAGCCCCAGGATCTCTGGAAACACCATATATTTT.